One and the same sample provided the 9 T cell receptor beta chains below, sequenced in a study of response to subunit inactivated influenza vaccine. TCRdb called the RT-PCR reads again in MiXCR, with one record for every CDR3 protein. The profile shows about 520,000 distinct CDR3 sequences, more than 7% of them singletons. Sequencing used PBMCs from blood, obtained 23 months after vaccination. These receptors came from a man aged 50 to 75 who received an inactivated influenza vaccine.

This clonotype was seen ten or more times. This chain links TRBV7-2 with TRBJ2-7; TRBD2 matches at 11 bases. CDR1 and CDR2 (germline): SGHTA, FQGNSA. Trimming at V came to 0 bases and at J to 4 bases, leaving 2 bases not matched to a gene. This CDR3 spans 15 amino acids. The CDR3 here is CASSLAGTSGYEQYF. CDR3 DNA sequence: TGTGCCAGCAGCTTAGCCGGGACTAGCGGTTACGAGCAGTACTTC.

This clonotype came up many times. This chain links TRBV12-3 or TRBV12-4 with TRBJ1-2; TRBD1 matches 7 bases. The V gene end was trimmed by 2 bases and the J gene end by 4 bases; junction bases not matched to a gene: 1. The CDR3 is 13 amino acids. CDR3 sequence: CASSLRDSYGYTF. CDR3 sequence (DNA): TGTGCCAGCAGTTTAAGGGACAGCTATGGCTACACCTTC.

This clonotype was detected many times. The chain is built from TRBV5-1 and TRBJ2-1; TRBD2 agrees at 11 bases. The junction had 1 base not matched to a gene; V was cut back by 1 base and J by 4 bases. The CDR3 is made up of 15 amino acids. Germline values: CDR1 SGHRS, CDR2 YFSETQ. CDR3: CASSLRLAGYNEQFF. CDR3 DNA: TGCGCCAGCAGCTTGAGACTAGCGGGGTACAATGAGCAGTTCTTC.

At least ten counts were recorded for this clonotype. The gene calls are TRBV12-3 or TRBV12-4 and TRBJ1-6; tentatively, D is TRBD1 (6 bases). CDR3 length: 13 residues. V dropped 6 bases and J dropped 11 bases, with 14 bases sitting between them. The DNA for the CDR3 is TGTGCCAGCAGCCGGGACAAATCGGCACCCCTCCACTTT. Translating gives CASSRDKSAPLHF.

This clonotype came up a few times. The chain links TRBV20-1 to TRBJ2-3, with 8 bases matching TRBD2. Trimming at V came to 4 bases and at J to 1 base, leaving 4 bases not matched to a gene. This CDR3 has 14 residues. From germline, CDR1 is DFQATT and CDR2 SNEGSKA (reference sequence). The chain's CDR3 is CSATRRGGTDTQYF. The CDR3 DNA reads as TGCAGTGCTACGCGGCGGGGGGGCACAGATACGCAGTATTTT.

V gene TRBV18 combines with J gene TRBJ2-1; TRBD2 is a possible D gene (6 bases). This CDR3 is 13 amino acids long. Germline CDR1 KGHSH, CDR2 LQKENI. V lost 3 bases and J lost 8, with 11 bases in between. The CDR3 loop reads CASSPGGRDEQFF. CDR3 DNA sequence: TGTGCCAGCTCACCGGGGGGACGGGATGAGCAGTTCTTC. The full variable domain, its missing parts supplied by reference TRBV18 and TRBJ2-1, is NAGVMQNPRHLVRRRGQEARLRCSPMKGHSHVYWYRQLPEEGLKFMVYLQKENIIDESGMPKERFSAEFPKEGPSILRIQQVVRGDSAAYFCASSPGGRDEQFFGPGTRLTVL.

V gene TRBV11-1 combines with J gene TRBJ2-1; TRBD1 might be the D (8 bases). The CDR3 runs to 19 residues. Germline lookup yields CDR1 SGHAT and CDR2 FQDESV (reference sequence). Trimming pared 5 bases from V and 3 bases from J, leaving 26 bases between. The CDR3 loop is CASSPRQGRVLFGYNEQFF. The CDR3 coding sequence is TGTGCCAGCAGCCCCAGACAGGGGAGGGTTTTATTTGGCTACAATGAGCAGTTCTTC.

In its sample, this clonotype was seen many times. The chain carries TRBV20-1 and TRBJ1-2; the D gene is possibly TRBD1 (5 bases). CDR3 size: 12 residues. Trimming shortened V by 6 bases and J by 2 bases, and 10 bases separated the two germline ends. Per the germline V gene, CDR1 is DFQATT and CDR2 is SNEGSKA (reference sequence). The CDR3 loop reads CSAGDGNYGYTF. Written as DNA, the CDR3 is TGCAGTGCCGGGGACGGCAACTATGGCTACACCTTC.

This clonotype was counted at least ten times. The genes are TRBV7-9 and TRBJ1-1; D call uncertain. Germline loops: CDR1 SEHNR, CDR2 FQNEAQ (reference sequence). This CDR3 region has 14 residues. V was trimmed by 1 base and J by 9 bases, leaving 15 bases between them. The CDR3 sequence: CASSLVSSGGQAFF. DNA for the CDR3: TGTGCCAGCAGCTTAGTATCCTCCGGAGGGCAAGCTTTCTTT.